One and the same sample provided the 30 T cell receptor beta chains below, sequenced in a study of blood T cell repertoires in COVID-19. Profiling relied on immunoSEQ multiplex PCR, and the TCRdb table lists in-frame clones only, not all of them. The sample records 90,000 to 100,000 clones, less than 95% being singletons. Sequenced input: peripheral blood. Every receptor here comes from a man aged 45-65 years with acute or convalescent COVID-19.

The rearrangement joins TRBV10-2 to TRBJ2-2; D possibly corresponds to TRBD2 (6 bases). Trimming cost V 6 bases and J 2 bases, with 28 bases left between them. Per the germline V gene, CDR1 is WSHSY and CDR2 is SAAADI. The CDR3 consists of 20 residues. CDR3 residues: CASRKGGGSASSANTGELFF. DNA for the CDR3: TGCGCCAGCAGGAAAGGTGGGGGGAGCGCGTCCTCAGCCAACACCGGGGAGCTGTTTTTT.

V usage is TRBV30 and J usage is TRBJ2-7, with 13 bases matching TRBD2. The CDR3 is 14 amino acids. CDR1 GTSNPN and CDR2 SVGIG come from the germline V gene (reference sequence). After removal of 4 bases from V and 3 bases from J, the junction contained 3 bases not matched to a gene. Here the CDR3 reads CAWTGLAGNYEQYF. The CDR3 DNA sequence: TGTGCCTGGACGGGACTAGCGGGAAACTACGAGCAGTACTTC.

The gene calls are TRBV7-9 and TRBJ1-1; 7 bases line up with TRBD1. The germline CDR1 and CDR2 sequences are SEHNR and FQNEAQ (reference sequence). With V trimmed by 4 bases and J by 2 bases, 7 bases remained unmatched. The CDR3 covers 15 residues. The DNA for the CDR3 is TGTGCCAGCAGCTCCCAGACAGGGATTAACACTGAAGCTTTCTTT. Protein sequence: CASSSQTGINTEAFF. The full variable domain, completed using reference TRBV7-9 and TRBJ1-1, is DTGVSQNPRHKITKRGQNVTFRCDPISEHNRLYWYRQTLGQGPEFLTYFQNEAQLEKSRLLSDRFSAERPKGSFSTLEIQRTEQGDSAMYLCASSSQTGINTEAFFGQGTRLTVV.

The chain links TRBV5-4 to TRBJ2-1; TRBD2 is a possible D gene (7 bases). The V gene lost 3 bases and the J gene lost 2 bases, with 18 bases spanning the gap. Germline assignment: CDR1 SGHNT and CDR2 YYREEE (reference sequence). The CDR3 loop spans 17 amino acids. In DNA, the CDR3 is TGTGCCAGCAGCTGGGCCCAGGGGCTAGCGGCCTACAATGAGCAGTTCTTC. Protein product: CASSWAQGLAAYNEQFF. Using reference TRBV5-4 and TRBJ2-1 for the parts outside the CDR3, the full variable domain is ETGVTQSPTHLIKTRGQQVTLRCSSQSGHNTVSWYQQALGQGPQFIFQYYREEENGRGNFPPRFSGLQFPNYSSELNVNALELDDSALYLCASSWAQGLAAYNEQFFGPGTRLTVL.

The chain links TRBV3-1 (or the pseudogene TRBV3-2) to TRBJ1-1, with no clear D. The CDR3 runs to 14 residues. The germline V gene encodes CDR1 LGHDT and CDR2 YNNKEL (reference sequence). With 4 bases removed from V and 1 base from J, the gap between germline ends came to 10 bases. CDR3 nucleotides: TGTGCCAGCAGCCGTTTGTTCAGGAACACTGAAGCTTTCTTT. Protein product: CASSRLFRNTEAFF.

The table lists this clone with a few counts. The chain links TRBV19 to TRBJ1-2; D is undetermined. V dropped 5 bases and J dropped 3 bases, with 10 bases sitting between them. CDR1 is LNHDA and CDR2 is SQIVND in the germline V gene (reference sequence). The CDR3 covers 13 residues. CDR3 coding DNA: TGTGCCAGTAGTGGCGGGGTTTACTATGGCTACACCTTC. Translation gives CASSGGVYYGYTF.

The chain is built from TRBV12-5 and TRBJ2-1; 8 bases line up with TRBD2. The CDR3 is 20 residues long. The V and J ends lost 0 bases and 0 bases, in that order; junction bases with no gene match: 13. Germline V gene data show CDR1 as LGHNT and CDR2 as FRNRAP. CDR3 in amino acids: CASGLVPGFGGRSSYNEQFF. CDR3 nucleotides: TGTGCTAGTGGTTTGGTTCCGGGATTTGGCGGGAGGAGCTCCTACAATGAGCAGTTCTTC. Filled out from reference TRBV12-5 and TRBJ2-1, the complete variable domain reads DARVTQTPRHKVTEMGQEVTMRCQPILGHNTVFWYRQTMMQGLELLAYFRNRAPLDDSGMPKDRFSAEMPDATLATLKIQPSEPRDSAVYFCASGLVPGFGGRSSYNEQFFGPGTRLTVL.

J is TRBJ1-3 and V is TRBV30; D is ambiguous. The CDR3 runs 13 residues. V lost 2 bases to trimming and J lost 0 bases, with 5 bases between them. The germline V gene encodes CDR1 GTSNPN and CDR2 SVGIG (reference sequence). The CDR3 DNA reads TGTGCCTGGAGTCGAGCCTCTGGAAACACCATATATTTT. Residues: CAWSRASGNTIYF.

The chain combines TRBV19 with TRBJ2-1, with D uncertain. The V gene's germline CDR1 is LNHDA and CDR2 SQIVND (reference sequence). V shed 0 bases and J shed 5 bases, with 14 bases lying between them. The CDR3 spans 16 residues. The CDR3 loop is CASSIDSPTLHNEQFF. In nucleotides, the CDR3 is TGTGCCAGTAGTATAGACAGTCCTACACTACACAATGAGCAGTTCTTC. Based on the CDR3 plus reference TRBV19 and TRBJ2-1, the full variable domain is DGGITQSPKYLFRKEGQNVTLSCEQNLNHDAMYWYRQDPGQGLRLIYYSQIVNDFQKGDIAEGYSVSREKKESFPLTVTSAQKNPTAFYLCASSIDSPTLHNEQFFGPGTRLTVL.

The CDR3 sequence: CAITHDRRYGYTF. As DNA, the CDR3 is TGTGCCATCACCCACGACAGGAGGTATGGCTACACCTTC. The chain recombines TRBV10-3 with TRBJ1-2, with TRBD1 as a possible D gene (6 bases). Per the germline V gene, CDR1 is ENHRY and CDR2 is SYGVKD. The CDR3 runs to 13 residues. With 7 bases removed from V and 5 bases from J, the gap between germline ends came to 14 bases.

The J gene is TRBJ1-2, the V gene TRBV6-1; D might be TRBD1 (6 bases). Germline CDR1 MNHNS, CDR2 SASEGT. Between the trimmed V and J ends, which lost 4 bases and 3 bases, there was a span of 18 bases. The length of the CDR3 is 16 residues. CDR3: CASSAFRGAAHYGYTF. DNA for the CDR3: TGTGCCAGCAGTGCGTTCAGGGGCGCTGCCCACTATGGCTACACCTTC.

CDR3: CASSRQLEGYTF. The CDR3 DNA follows: TGTGCCAGCAGTAGACAGTTGGAGGGCTACACCTTC. This chain uses TRBV12-3 or TRBV12-4 with TRBJ1-2, with D perhaps TRBD1 (5 bases). This CDR3 is built from 12 residues. V was trimmed by 5 bases and J by 8 bases, leaving 12 bases between them.

The chain couples TRBV4-1 to TRBJ1-2, with unresolved D. Deletions cut 1 base from V and 4 bases from J, with 10 bases between. The CDR3 totals 14 residues. CDR1 is MGHRA and CDR2 is YSYEKL in the germline V gene. CDR3: CASSQVLASYGYTF. CDR3 bases: TGCGCCAGCAGCCAAGTCTTGGCCAGCTATGGCTACACCTTC.

The CDR3 spells CAWSVGGSQETQYF. The CDR3 DNA reads as TGTGCCTGGAGTGTAGGGGGATCCCAAGAGACCCAGTACTTC. The genes are TRBV30 and TRBJ2-5; tentatively, D is TRBD1 (6 bases). The CDR3 is 14 amino acids. V was trimmed by 0 bases and J by 1 base, leaving 9 bases between them. Germline V gene data show CDR1 as GTSNPN and CDR2 as SVGIG (reference sequence).

The chain links TRBV7-9 to TRBJ2-7; the match to TRBD1 covers 9 bases. This CDR3 is built from 16 residues. Germline lookup yields CDR1 SEHNR and CDR2 FQNEAQ (reference sequence). Trimming took 0 bases from V and 4 from J; bases not matched to a gene: 7. CDR3 DNA: TGTGCCAGCAGCTTAGCGGCGGGACAGGGTATTTACGAGCAGTACTTC. Protein sequence: CASSLAAGQGIYEQYF.

The count of this clone is one. CDR3 DNA sequence: TGTGCCAGCAGCTTTTCGGCCGGGACAGGGGCAGAGACCCAGTACTTC. Translating it yields CASSFSAGTGAETQYF. The chain carries TRBV7-9 and TRBJ2-5; TRBD1 matches at 10 bases. The length of the CDR3 is 16 residues. V shed 3 bases and J 4 bases; nucleotides not matched to a gene: 8. Germline assignment: CDR1 SEHNR and CDR2 FQNEAQ (reference sequence).

The chain employs TRBV18 and TRBJ2-7; weak D call: TRBD1 (6 bases). The CDR3 totals 13 residues. CDR1 and CDR2 from the germline V gene are KGHSH and LQKENI. V dropped 6 bases and J dropped 4 bases, with 13 bases sitting between them. The CDR3 here is CASSLVGGYEQYF. The CDR3 DNA reads as TGTGCCAGCTCCCTCGTAGGGGGATACGAGCAGTACTTC.

The chain uses TRBV15 and TRBJ1-2; TRBD1 might be the D (6 bases). V was pared by 6 bases and J by 4 bases, with 21 bases between. The CDR3 length is 16 residues. Germline CDR1 and CDR2: LNHNV and YYDKDF (reference sequence). CDR3 in DNA: TGTGCCACCAGAAAAAGCGGGGCAGGGGAGGGCTATGGCTACACCTTC. It translates to CATRKSGAGEGYGYTF.

The rearrangement uses TRBV12-3 or TRBV12-4 and TRBJ2-3, with 8 positions matching TRBD2. The CDR3 runs 13 residues. The V and J ends lost 6 bases and 3 bases, in that order; junction bases with no gene match: 2. The CDR3 nucleotides read TGTGCCAGCAGACCGGGGGGGACAGATACGCAGTATTTT. Translation gives CASRPGGTDTQYF.

Of note for this clone: Other DNA sequences in this sample translate to the same CDR3. This chain connects TRBV6-5 to TRBJ1-3, with TRBD1 as a possible D gene (6 bases). The CDR3 has 14 amino acids. Germline V gene sequence: CDR1 MNHEY, CDR2 SVGAGI. V gave up 6 bases and J gave up 0 bases, with 9 bases separating them. The CDR3 nucleotides read TGTGCCAGCAGGGAGACAGGCTCTGGAAACACCATATATTTT. Protein sequence: CASRETGSGNTIYF.

The chain couples TRBV6-6 to TRBJ2-5, with 7 bases aligning to TRBD2. The germline V gene encodes CDR1 MNHNY and CDR2 SVGAGI (reference sequence). The trim removed 7 bases at V and 3 bases at J, leaving 8 bases unmatched. The CDR3 covers 14 residues. CDR3 region: CASIHSGGKETQYF. The CDR3 DNA sequence: TGTGCCAGCATCCACTCGGGGGGAAAAGAGACCCAGTACTTC.

Regarding this clone: One end of the junction fails to match germline, which may point to a read error. The rearrangement links TRBV5-1 to TRBJ2-1; 13 nucleotides line up with TRBD2. Germline-derived CDR1 and CDR2 are SGHRS and YFSETQ. The CDR3 length is 15 residues. The chain's CDR3 is CASSNGLAGDSSQVF. The DNA of the CDR3 is TGCGCCAGCAGCAACGGACTAGCGGGAGATAGTAGTCAGGTCTTC. The variable domain in full, completed from reference TRBV5-1 and TRBJ2-1, reads KAGVTQTPRYLIKTRGQQVTLSCSPISGHRSVSWYQQTPGQGLQFLFEYFSETQRNKGNFPGRFSGRQFSNSRSEMNVSTLELGDSALYLCASSNGLAGDSSQVFGPGTRLTVL.

This chain links TRBV28 with TRBJ2-3; D is unclear. The CDR3 totals 11 residues. V was clipped by 6 bases and J by 2 bases, with 3 bases between them. Germline V gene lookup returns CDR1 MDHEN and CDR2 SYDVKM. The CDR3 is CASSITDTQYF. CDR3 in DNA: TGTGCCAGCAGCATCACAGATACGCAGTATTTT.

The chain couples TRBV2 to TRBJ1-1; unclear D gene. The V end lost 0 bases, the J end lost 1 base, and 9 bases lay between the germline ends. Per the germline V gene, CDR1 is SNHLY and CDR2 is FYNNEI. The CDR3 runs 15 residues. The CDR3 region is CASSEAVLENTEAFF. The CDR3 nucleotides are TGTGCCAGCAGTGAAGCGGTCCTAGAGAACACTGAAGCTTTCTTT.

This CDR3 is CAWRYRSTDTQYF. The CDR3 DNA follows: TGTGCCTGGAGGTACAGGAGCACAGATACGCAGTATTTT. The genes are TRBV30 and TRBJ2-3; D is possibly TRBD1 (5 bases). V shed 3 bases and J shed 0 bases, with 7 bases lying between them. CDR3 length: 13 residues. Germline lookup yields CDR1 GTSNPN and CDR2 SVGIG (reference sequence). The variable domain in full, with the rest retrieved from reference TRBV30 and TRBJ2-3, is SQTIHQWPATLVQPVGSPLSLECTVEGTSNPNLYWYRQAAGRGLQLLFYSVGIGQISSEVPQNLSASRPQDRQFILSSKKLLLSDSGFYLCAWRYRSTDTQYFGPGTRLTVL.

V gene TRBV13 combines with J gene TRBJ2-7, with D unclear. V was trimmed by 5 bases and J by 1 base, leaving 21 bases between them. The V gene's germline CDR1 is PRHDT and CDR2 FYEKMQ (reference sequence). The length of the CDR3 is 17 residues. This chain's CDR3 is CASSPRLSGSLSYEQYF. The CDR3 DNA sequence: TGTGCCAGCAGCCCCCGACTCAGTGGATCCCTATCCTACGAGCAGTACTTC.

The chain links TRBV7-8 to TRBJ1-2; a possible D gene is TRBD1 (6 bases). This CDR3 spans 13 amino acids. V lost 5 bases and J lost 2, with 9 bases in between. CDR1 SGHVS and CDR2 FQNEAQ come from the germline V gene. The CDR3 spells CASSTQGNYGYTF. In DNA, the CDR3 is TGTGCCAGCAGCACCCAGGGGAACTATGGCTACACCTTC.

The chain employs TRBV27 and TRBJ1-4, with TRBD1 identical over 10 bases. With 7 bases clipped from V and 9 bases from J, the junction kept 14 bases outside the gene matches. Germline V CDR1 and CDR2: MNHEY, SMNVEV (reference sequence). The CDR3 runs to 16 residues. CDR3 DNA sequence: TGTGCCAGCAAACTGATCGGGACAGGGGAGGATAAAAAACTGTTTTTT. Encoded protein: CASKLIGTGEDKKLFF.

In its sample, this clone was seen a few times. This chain connects TRBV5-1 to TRBJ1-2; 7 nucleotides agree with TRBD1. The CDR3 runs 14 residues. CDR1 and CDR2 (germline): SGHRS, YFSETQ. Losses at the gene ends were 0 bases for V and 4 bases for J; bases not matched to a gene: 3. The CDR3 DNA reads as TGCGCCAGCAGCTTGGAAGGGGGCGCCTATGGCTACACCTTC. It translates to CASSLEGGAYGYTF.

V usage is TRBV6-5 and J usage is TRBJ1-3, with TRBD1 matching 7 bases. From germline, CDR1 is MNHEY and CDR2 SVGAGI. V lost 8 bases and J lost 1; bases outside the gene matches: 2. CDR3 length: 13 amino acids. As DNA, the CDR3 is TGTGCCAGCTACAGGGGTTCTGGAAACACCATATATTTT. The encoded protein is CASYRGSGNTIYF.